This is a list of T cell receptor beta chains from one sample in a study of blood T cell repertoires in COVID-19. The assay was immunoSEQ multiplex PCR, and TCRdb's table has in-frame clones only and misses some. The repertoire holds some 170,000 clones, with 84% as singletons. What was sequenced was PBMCs or T cells enriched from blood (not recorded which). These receptor sequences come from a man in his fifties who had recovered from COVID-19. The CDR3 runs from the conserved cysteine through the conserved F or W.

j_call v_call cdr3_aa
TRBJ2-3 TRBV15 CATSPRLAVTDTQYF
TRBJ2-2 TRBV14 CASSQRGLRTGELFF
TRBJ2-1 TRBV5-1 CASSLVGPDRANEQFF
TRBJ2-7 TRBV5-8 CASSLVIGLKGYEQYF
TRBJ2-7 TRBV25-1 CASSSGPGDEQYF
TRBJ1-2 TRBV14 CASSQVEGVRNNYGYTF
TRBJ2-1 TRBV19 CASSLRDSYNEQFF
TRBJ2-7 TRBV6-1 CASSERQGTEQYF
TRBJ2-3 TRBV5-1 CASSRYETGGVYTDTQYF
TRBJ1-1 TRBV20-1 CSASPVLRGTEAFF
TRBJ1-1 TRBV12-3/TRBV12-4 CASSGTGPEAFF
TRBJ1-6 TRBV11-3 CASSQRRNSPLHF
TRBJ1-2 TRBV25-1 CASSEYAGGNSYGYTF
TRBJ1-5 TRBV2 CASSQTGMISNQPQHF
TRBJ1-5 TRBV25-1 CASSGQGVNQPQHF
TRBJ2-7 TRBV9 CASSIHGGSTDFYEQYF
TRBJ2-2 TRBV7-2 CASSLAGNTGELFF
TRBJ2-7 TRBV3-1/TRBV3-2 CASSQYYEQYF
TRBJ1-2 TRBV6-5 CASSLIPGANYGYTF
TRBJ1-4 TRBV5-1 CASSVAGGAGEKLFF
TRBJ2-7 TRBV5-1 CASSLEVGVDEQYF
TRBJ1-5 TRBV5-8 CASSLSFGQLNQPQHF
TRBJ1-1 TRBV27 CASSFDRSSNTEAFF
TRBJ1-2 TRBV9 CASSASTGANYGYTF
TRBJ1-1 TRBV7-3 CASRWTVGTEAFF
TRBJ2-7 TRBV7-2 CASSFGRPYEQYF
TRBJ1-5 TRBV11-2 CASSSGGYSNQPQHF
TRBJ1-1 TRBV5-6 CASSPRAGPEAEAFF
TRBJ1-2 TRBV7-2 CASSFGTAYGYTF
TRBJ2-5 TRBV7-6 CASSPGTVQETQYF
TRBJ1-1 TRBV10-3 CATGTGITEAFF
TRBJ2-3 TRBV10-2 CASSESTRWYTDTQYF
TRBJ2-5 TRBV9 CASSGTSAQETQYF
TRBJ2-2 TRBV4-1 CASSMAGGRSGGELFF
TRBJ1-1 TRBV29-1 CSVGGPGMNTEAFF
TRBJ1-2 TRBV9 CASSPRTNYGYTF
TRBJ1-1 TRBV28 CASSLVHIPGEAFF
TRBJ1-2 TRBV7-3 CASSSGAGQHYFGYTF
TRBJ2-5 TRBV5-1 CASSTLAGGRKETQYF
TRBJ1-2 TRBV2 CASSGRGGRGGGYTF
TRBJ2-5 TRBV6-4 CASSASGGAETQYF
TRBJ1-4 TRBV30 CAWTEGTGGEEKLFF
TRBJ1-1 TRBV11-3 CASSRRRNDEAFF
TRBJ2-5 TRBV5-1 CASSAGLAGAETQYF
TRBJ2-7 TRBV7-2 CASSLRAHWGREEQYF
TRBJ2-1 TRBV7-6 CASSSLAAENNEQFF
TRBJ1-2 TRBV5-1 CASSSGTLNGYTF
TRBJ2-2 TRBV3-1/TRBV3-2 CASSQGRDFTGELFF
TRBJ1-3 TRBV30 CAWSDSQGNTIYF
TRBJ2-7 TRBV5-8 CASSWGQSYEQYF
TRBJ1-2 TRBV19 CASSISQAPNGYTF
TRBJ1-1 TRBV5-1 CASSQQGTGNTEAFF
TRBJ1-1 TRBV6-5 CASRRDYNTEAFF
TRBJ2-3 TRBV5-1 CASRRRWDTYTDTQYF
TRBJ1-1 TRBV6-5 CASSYSNSLVNTEAFF
TRBJ1-2 TRBV6-1 CASSEPTGRTGGYTF
TRBJ2-2 TRBV12-2 CASRFERQSGELFF
TRBJ2-3 TRBV15 CATSTTGGSDTQYF
TRBJ1-2 TRBV6-5 CASSYSDRPPNYGYTF